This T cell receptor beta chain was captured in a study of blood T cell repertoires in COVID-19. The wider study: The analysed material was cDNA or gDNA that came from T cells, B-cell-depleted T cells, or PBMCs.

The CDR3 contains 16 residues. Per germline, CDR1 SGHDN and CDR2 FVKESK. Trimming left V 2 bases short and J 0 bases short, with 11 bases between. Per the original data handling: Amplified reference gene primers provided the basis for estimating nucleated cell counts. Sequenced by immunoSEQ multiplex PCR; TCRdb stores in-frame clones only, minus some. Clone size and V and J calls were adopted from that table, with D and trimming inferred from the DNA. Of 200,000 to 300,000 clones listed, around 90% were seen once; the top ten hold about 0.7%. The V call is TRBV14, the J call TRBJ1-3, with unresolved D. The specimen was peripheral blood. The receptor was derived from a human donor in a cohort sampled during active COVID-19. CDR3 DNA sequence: TGTGCCAGCAGCCAATTCCCACTGTTCTCTGGAAACACCATATATTTT. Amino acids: CASSQFPLFSGNTIYF.